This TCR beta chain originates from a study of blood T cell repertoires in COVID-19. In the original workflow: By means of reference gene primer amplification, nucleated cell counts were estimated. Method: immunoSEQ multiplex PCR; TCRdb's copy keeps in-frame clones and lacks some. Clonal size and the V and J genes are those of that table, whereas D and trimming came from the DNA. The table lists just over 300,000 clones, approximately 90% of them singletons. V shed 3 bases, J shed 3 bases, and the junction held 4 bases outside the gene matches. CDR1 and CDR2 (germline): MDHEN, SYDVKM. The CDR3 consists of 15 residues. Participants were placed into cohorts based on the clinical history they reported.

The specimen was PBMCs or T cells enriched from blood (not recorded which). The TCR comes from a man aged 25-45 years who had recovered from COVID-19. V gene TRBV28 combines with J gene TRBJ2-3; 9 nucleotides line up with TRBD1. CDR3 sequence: CASSLDRGKTDTQYF. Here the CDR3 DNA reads TGTGCCAGCAGTTTGGACAGGGGAAAAACAGATACGCAGTATTTT.